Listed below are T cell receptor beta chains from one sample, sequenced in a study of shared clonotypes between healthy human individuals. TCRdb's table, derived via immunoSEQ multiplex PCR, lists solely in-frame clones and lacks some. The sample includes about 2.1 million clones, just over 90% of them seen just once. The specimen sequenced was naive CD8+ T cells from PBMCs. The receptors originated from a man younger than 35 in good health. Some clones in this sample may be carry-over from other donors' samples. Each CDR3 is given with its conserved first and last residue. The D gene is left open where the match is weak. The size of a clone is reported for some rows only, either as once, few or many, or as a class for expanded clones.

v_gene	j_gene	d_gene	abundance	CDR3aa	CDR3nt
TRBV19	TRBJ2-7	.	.	CASSLIQGYEQYF	TGTGCCAGTAGCTTGATACAGGGCTACGAGCAGTACTTC
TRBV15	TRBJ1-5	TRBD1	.	CATSTWTGYGGQPQHF	TGTGCCACCAGCACCTGGACAGGTTACGGGGGCCAGCCCCAGCATTTT
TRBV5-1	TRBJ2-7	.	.	CASGRESSKVYEQYF	TGCGCCAGCGGTAGAGAGTCTAGTAAGGTCTACGAGCAGTACTTC
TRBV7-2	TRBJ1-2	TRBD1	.	CASSPGGRNGYTF	TGTGCCAGCAGCCCAGGGGGCAGAAATGGCTACACCTTC
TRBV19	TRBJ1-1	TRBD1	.	CASSITGTGPEAFF	TGTGCCAGTAGTATCACAGGGACAGGCCCTGAAGCTTTCTTT
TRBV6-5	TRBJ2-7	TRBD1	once	CASSWAGTGVREQYF	TGTGCCAGCAGTTGGGCCGGGACAGGGGTTAGGGAGCAGTACTTC
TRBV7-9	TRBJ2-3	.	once	CASSPRSGGTDTQYF	TGTGCCAGCAGCCCACGCTCCGGGGGCACAGATACGCAGTATTTT
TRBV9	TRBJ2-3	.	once	CASSVGGADTDTQYF	TGTGCCAGCAGCGTAGGGGGGGCGGACACAGATACGCAGTATTTT
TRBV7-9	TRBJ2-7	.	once	CASSYYQGTEQYF	TGTGCCAGCAGCTATTATCAGGGAACCGAGCAGTACTTC
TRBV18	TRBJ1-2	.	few	CASSPLKGHQNYGYTF	TGTGCCAGCTCACCTTTGAAGGGACACCAAAACTATGGCTACACCTTC